Shown below are 29 T cell receptor beta chains from a single sample sequenced in a study of T cells in Graves' hyperthyroidism and ophthalmopathy. Amplified TCR beta CDR3 regions derived from RNA transcripts. The HTBI primer set was used in a first-round RT-PCR of the TCR CDR3. TCRdb used MiXCR to reprocess the multiplex PCR reads, holding one entry per CDR3 protein. The sample contains almost 600,000 distinct CDR3 sequences, around 42% of which appear only once. Source material: peripheral blood or thyroid tissue (not recorded which). These receptors all come from a woman between 18 and 29 years old with Graves' hyperthyroidism.

The chain recombines TRBV15 with TRBJ2-5; D is unresolved. V lost 3 bases and J 1 base, leaving 12 bases between the germline ends. The CDR3 totals 15 residues. Looked up from germline, CDR1 is LNHNV and CDR2 is YYDKDF (reference sequence). The CDR3 is CATSSVEGFQETQYF. CDR3 in DNA: TGTGCCACCAGCAGCGTTGAAGGCTTCCAAGAGACCCAGTACTTC.

This clonotype has ten or more counts. The chain uses TRBV27 and TRBJ1-1; D gene ambiguous. Trimming cost V 6 bases and J 6 bases, with 11 bases left between them. Per the germline V gene, CDR1 is MNHEY and CDR2 is SMNVEV (reference sequence). The CDR3 is 12 amino acids. The CDR3 DNA reads TGTGCCAGCAGCCCGAACATGGCTGAAGCTTTCTTT. Its translation: CASSPNMAEAFF.

This clonotype was counted only a few times. The V and J genes are TRBV7-9 and TRBJ1-4, with 9 positions matching TRBD1. V lost 2 bases to trimming and J lost 8 bases; unmatched junction nucleotides: 6. CDR3 size: 15 residues. Germline assignment: CDR1 SEHNR and CDR2 FQNEAQ (reference sequence). In nucleotides, the CDR3 is TGTGCCAGCAGCTTACGGGACAGGGTAGGAGAAAAACTGTTTTTT. Amino acids: CASSLRDRVGEKLFF.

A word on this clonotype: The junction departs from germline at one end; a sequencing error may be responsible. The CDR3 loop reads CASSQQSGTGVGVEKLFF. The CDR3 coding sequence is TGCGCCAGCAGCCAACAATCTGGGACAGGGGTGGGAGTTGAAAAACTGTTTTTT. The chain recombines TRBV7-8 with TRBJ1-4, with 10 bases identical to TRBD1. Per germline, CDR1 SGHVS and CDR2 FQNEAQ. This CDR3 has 18 amino acids. The whole variable domain, remainder taken from reference TRBV7-8 and TRBJ1-4, is GAGVSQSPRYKVAKRGQDVALRCDPISGHVSLFWYQQALGQGPEFLTYFQNEAQLDKSGLPSDRFFAERPEGSVSTLKIQRTQQEDSAVYLCASSQQSGTGVGVEKLFFGSGTQLSVL.

This clonotype has at least ten counts. V and J are TRBV24-1 and TRBJ1-3, with a possible D match to TRBD1 (5 bases). V gave up 3 bases and J gave up 2 bases, with 13 bases separating them. Germline lookup yields CDR1 KGHDR and CDR2 SFDVKD. The CDR3 has 16 residues. DNA of the CDR3: TGTGCCACCAGTGATGGACCCGGGACCGCTGGAAACACCATATATTTT. This gives the protein CATSDGPGTAGNTIYF.

Only a few counts were recorded for this clonotype. V usage is TRBV14 and J usage is TRBJ1-6; weak D call: TRBD1 (5 bases). CDR3 size: 16 residues. Germline V gene sequence: CDR1 SGHDN, CDR2 FVKESK. V lost 0 bases, J lost 0 bases, and 6 bases lay in between. The CDR3: CASSQDDSSYNSPLHF. The CDR3 DNA reads as TGTGCCAGCAGCCAAGATGACAGCTCCTATAATTCACCCCTCCACTTT.

The genes are TRBV29-1 and TRBJ2-7, with 13 bases lining up with TRBD2. The CDR3 totals 14 residues. Germline lookup yields CDR1 SQVTM and CDR2 ANQGSEA. J gave up 4 bases and V 8 bases, and 8 bases lay outside the gene matches. The CDR3 bases are TGCAGCAGCCAACGGGGACTAGCGGGGTACGAGCAGTACTTC. Translating it yields CSSQRGLAGYEQYF.

Regarding this clonotype: Its ends do not fully match the called genes, so a read error is possible. The J gene is TRBJ2-4, the V gene TRBV2; TRBD2 is a possible D gene (5 bases). CDR1 and CDR2 (germline): SNHLY, FYNNEI. The CDR3 totals 14 residues. DNA for the CDR3: TGTGCCAGCAGTGTGGGGAGAGCCAAAAGCATTCAGTACTTC. It specifies CASSVGRAKSIQYF.

The sample holds many counts of this clonotype. The chain employs TRBV6-1 and TRBJ2-7; maybe TRBD1 (6 bases). This CDR3 comprises 11 residues. Deletions cut 8 bases from V and 3 bases from J, with 8 bases between. The V gene's germline CDR1 is MNHNS and CDR2 SASEGT. In nucleotides, the CDR3 is TGTGCCAGCGGACAGATCTACGAGCAGTACTTC. Protein sequence: CASGQIYEQYF.

The J gene is TRBJ1-1, the V gene TRBV9; D remains ambiguous. Trimming pared 0 bases from V and 7 bases from J, leaving 10 bases between. Germline V lookup: CDR1 SGDLS, CDR2 YYNGEE. The CDR3 runs to 13 residues. DNA of the CDR3: TGTGCCAGCAGCGTAGTGCGGTACAATGAAGCTTTCTTT. This codes for CASSVVRYNEAFF.

This clonotype was observed a few times. A read error may explain this, as a much larger clone is one base away. The missing conserved phenylalanine or tryptophan at the end of this CDR3 makes a read error likely. CDR3 in DNA: TGCAGTGCGGCCGACAGGGACGAGGAGGAGCCCCAGCATCTT. Translating it yields CSAADRDEEEPQHL. This chain links TRBV20-1 with TRBJ1-5; 7 nucleotides agree with TRBD1. Germline CDR1 reads DFQATT; CDR2 reads SNEGSKA (reference sequence). The CDR3 extends over 14 amino acids. Trimming took 6 bases from V and 8 from J; bases not matched to a gene: 13.

The gene calls are TRBV20-1 and TRBJ2-5; 12 bases map to TRBD2. Germline-derived CDR1 and CDR2 are DFQATT and SNEGSKA (reference sequence). This CDR3 comprises 12 residues. The junction had 0 bases not matched to a gene; V was cut back by 5 bases and J by 5 bases. In nucleotides, the CDR3 is TGCAGTGCTCTAGCGGGAGGGGAGACCCAGTACTTC. As protein: CSALAGGETQYF.

J is TRBJ2-7 and V is TRBV10-3, with D tentatively TRBD1 (5 bases). CDR1 and CDR2 (germline): ENHRY, SYGVKD. V gave up 5 bases and J gave up 0 bases, with 11 bases separating them. This CDR3 region has 14 residues. The CDR3 reads CAISQPGRSYEQYF. The CDR3 DNA reads TGTGCCATCAGTCAGCCAGGGCGCTCCTACGAGCAGTACTTC.

This clonotype has only a few counts. In DNA form, the CDR3 reads TGCGCCAGCAGCTTGTACGATGGTAGCCTGAGTGAGCAGTACTTC. Translation: CASSLYDGSLSEQYF. The gene calls are TRBV5-1 and TRBJ2-7; D remains unclear. There are 15 residues in the CDR3. Trimming took 1 base from V and 7 from J, leaving 18 bases between them. Germline V gene data show CDR1 as SGHRS and CDR2 as YFSETQ.

The V and J genes are TRBV10-3 and TRBJ1-1, with TRBD1 matching 10 bases. Germline trimming cut 9 bases from V and 5 bases from J; bases unmatched to any gene: 9. Germline V lookup: CDR1 ENHRY, CDR2 SYGVKD. The CDR3 contains 14 residues. CDR3 sequence: CAMNPDRGKTEAFF. The CDR3 coding sequence is TGTGCCATGAACCCGGACAGGGGGAAAACTGAAGCTTTCTTT.

The sample holds many counts of this clonotype. The gene calls are TRBV3-1 and TRBJ2-7; no reliable D call. Trimming took off 3 bases at V and 3 bases at J, with 9 bases between the two ends. CDR1 LGHDT and CDR2 YNNKEL come from the germline V gene (reference sequence). The CDR3 length is 13 residues. The CDR3 sequence is CASSQTDGYEQYF. DNA of the CDR3: TGTGCCAGCAGCCAGACGGACGGCTACGAGCAGTACTTC.

This clonotype has at least ten counts. The CDR3 DNA reads as TGTGCCATCAGTGAGGGCGGCTACGAGCAGTACTTC. Protein sequence: CAISEGGYEQYF. The chain couples TRBV10-3 to TRBJ2-7; D gene unclear. Germline-derived CDR1 and CDR2 are ENHRY and SYGVKD. This CDR3 is 12 amino acids long. With 2 bases removed from V and 3 bases from J, the gap between germline ends came to 5 bases.

As concerns this clonotype: A much larger clone is a single base away; this may be a read error. This chain joins TRBV12-3 or TRBV12-4 and TRBJ2-2; D is ambiguous. V was clipped by 5 bases and J by 1 base, with 8 bases between them. The CDR3 extends over 14 amino acids. The chain's CDR3 is CASSIDWNTGELFF. DNA of the CDR3: TGTGCCAGCAGTATAGACTGGAACACCGGGGAGCTGTTTTTT.

The sample holds many counts of this clonotype. This chain links TRBV24-1 with TRBJ2-7; D possibly corresponds to TRBD2 (5 bases). Per germline, CDR1 KGHDR and CDR2 SFDVKD. This CDR3 spans 15 amino acids. Trimming stripped 1 base from V and 5 bases from J, with 14 bases between. CDR3: CATSDFSGGRDEQYF. The CDR3 coding sequence is TGTGCCACCAGTGATTTTAGTGGAGGTAGGGACGAGCAGTACTTC.

V is TRBV7-2 and J is TRBJ2-5, with D perhaps TRBD1 (6 bases). The DNA matches TRBJ2-4 better at its end, which makes the J call doubtful. The CDR3 has 14 amino acids. Per the germline V gene, CDR1 is SGHTA and CDR2 is FQGNSA. The CDR3 loop reads CASSSRQDLNIQYF. DNA for the CDR3: TGTGCCAGCAGCTCACGACAGGATCTTAACATTCAGTACTTC.

This clonotype came up a few times. The rearrangement links TRBV6-5 to TRBJ2-2; 7 bases map to TRBD1. Germline V gene lookup returns CDR1 MNHEY and CDR2 SVGAGI. V lost 5 bases to trimming and J lost 3 bases; unmatched junction nucleotides: 9. The CDR3 covers 16 residues. DNA of the CDR3: TGTGCCAGCAGTAAAAGGGACAGCAGGGACACCGGGGAGCTGTTTTTT. It encodes CASSKRDSRDTGELFF.

The V and J genes are TRBV14 and TRBJ1-2; TRBD1 matches at 8 bases. The junction had 5 bases not matched to a gene; V was cut back by 0 bases and J by 5 bases. The germline gives CDR1 SGHDN, CDR2 FVKESK. The CDR3 consists of 15 residues. The CDR3: CASSQEAGGVYGYTF. The CDR3 DNA reads TGTGCCAGCAGCCAAGAAGCAGGGGGCGTTTATGGCTACACCTTC.

This chain connects TRBV20-1 to TRBJ2-7; 10 bases align to TRBD2. The ends lost 4 bases at V and 0 bases at J; junction bases unmatched: 9. Germline V gene lookup returns CDR1 DFQATT and CDR2 SNEGSKA (reference sequence). The CDR3 has 16 residues. This chain's CDR3 is CSANRDGLAASYEQYF. DNA for the CDR3: TGCAGTGCTAACCGGGACGGACTAGCGGCCTCCTACGAGCAGTACTTC.

This clonotype was seen at least ten times. This chain connects TRBV29-1 to TRBJ1-4; D is unresolved. Germline V gives CDR1 SQVTM, CDR2 ANQGSEA. V was clipped by 2 bases and J by 2 bases, with 9 bases between them. This CDR3 has 14 residues. The CDR3 spells CSVEPGGTNEKLFF. In DNA form, the CDR3 reads TGCAGCGTTGAACCGGGAGGGACTAATGAAAAACTGTTTTTT.

A note on this clonotype: A read error is possible here, since a much larger clone lies one base away. V gene TRBV20-1 combines with J gene TRBJ2-7; D possibly corresponds to TRBD2 (5 bases). Germline V gives CDR1 DFQATT, CDR2 SNEGSKA (reference sequence). V lost 3 bases and J lost 7, with 16 bases in between. This CDR3 is 13 amino acids long. CDR3 sequence (DNA): TGCAGTGCTAGCCCCAGCGGTTACAATGAGCAGTACTTC. Translated, it gives CSASPSGYNEQYF.

This clonotype was seen at least ten times. The chain employs TRBV5-1 and TRBJ2-2, with no clear D. V was clipped by 2 bases and J by 1 base, with 6 bases between them. CDR3 length: 14 residues. The germline gives CDR1 SGHRS, CDR2 YFSETQ. This CDR3 is CASSFIGNTGELFF. The CDR3 DNA follows: TGCGCCAGCAGCTTTATCGGGAACACCGGGGAGCTGTTTTTT.

The rearrangement uses TRBV12-3 or TRBV12-4 and TRBJ2-1; TRBD1 matches 7 bases. Losses at the gene ends were 1 base for V and 5 bases for J; bases not matched to a gene: 8. The CDR3 has 16 amino acids. The CDR3 protein is CASSLGRRQGNNEQFF. The DNA for the CDR3 is TGTGCCAGCAGTTTAGGCCGGAGACAGGGAAACAATGAGCAGTTCTTC.

Concerning this clonotype: As the CDR3 is not closed by the conserved phenylalanine or tryptophan, this likely results from a read error. It is unclear where the CDR3 begins or ends on the DNA, so no DNA is shown, and the CDR3 is as TCRdb lists it. The J gene is TRBJ1-1, the V gene TRBV2; the D call TRBD1 from the table was never checked on the DNA. Germline V gene sequence: CDR1 SNHLY, CDR2 FYNNEI. The CDR3 contains 9 residues when both ends are counted. The CDR3 spells CASLGTEFY.

The rearrangement uses TRBV15 and TRBJ2-3; 7 nucleotides line up with TRBD2. The junction had 4 bases not matched to a gene; V was cut back by 3 bases and J by 1 base. Germline CDR1 and CDR2: LNHNV and YYDKDF (reference sequence). CDR3 length: 15 residues. The CDR3 protein is CATSRRERGTDTQYF. CDR3 in DNA: TGTGCCACCAGCAGGCGGGAGAGGGGCACAGATACGCAGTATTTT. Based on the CDR3 plus reference TRBV15 and TRBJ2-3, the full variable domain is DAMVIQNPRYQVTQFGKPVTLSCSQTLNHNVMYWYQQKSSQAPKLLFHYYDKDFNNEADTPDNFQSRRPNTSFCFLDIRSPGLGDTAMYLCATSRRERGTDTQYFGPGTRLTVL.